Below are 9 T cell receptor beta chains sequenced from a single sample in a study of blood T cell repertoires in COVID-19. Generated by immunoSEQ multiplex PCR, the TCRdb table keeps only in-frame clones and is missing some. The sample records about 440,000 clones, roughly 91% being singletons. Input material: peripheral blood. These receptors originate from a woman in her 30s with acute or convalescent COVID-19.

This clone was recorded once. CDR3 DNA: TGTGCCAGCAGTTACTCGCCGGGGGGAGAGACCCAGTACTTC. Its protein is CASSYSPGGETQYF. The chain uses TRBV6-2 or TRBV6-3 and TRBJ2-5, with 7 bases matching TRBD2. This CDR3 region has 14 residues. Germline CDR1 reads MNHEY; CDR2 reads SVGEGT. The J segment lost 4 bases and the V segment lost 0 bases, leaving 2 bases of the junction unmatched.

Only one count was recorded for this clone. The chain is built from TRBV29-1 and TRBJ1-4, with D maybe TRBD1 (5 bases). Per germline, CDR1 SQVTM and CDR2 ANQGSEA. The V gene lost 0 bases and the J gene lost 8 bases, with 10 bases spanning the gap. The CDR3 covers 13 residues. This CDR3 is CSVEDQGSEKLFF. Here the CDR3 DNA reads TGCAGCGTTGAAGATCAGGGATCAGAAAAACTGTTTTTT.

This clone was detected only once. The CDR3 DNA reads TGTGCCAGCAGCCACCCGACTAGCGGGGGGGCGGTCGGGGAGCTGTTTTTT. Amino acid sequence: CASSHPTSGGAVGELFF. The rearrangement links TRBV11-2 to TRBJ2-2, with 14 bases lining up with TRBD2. V dropped 5 bases and J dropped 7; count of bases not matched to a gene: 9. The CDR3 consists of 17 residues. Germline CDR1 SGHAT, CDR2 FQNNGV.

The chain employs TRBV9 and TRBJ2-1; a weak D match, TRBD2 (6 bases). V lost 5 bases to trimming and J lost 7 bases, with 13 bases between them. Germline V gene sequence: CDR1 SGDLS, CDR2 YYNGEE. The CDR3 is 13 residues long. The CDR3 DNA reads TGTGCCAGCAGTCGACTAGGGGAAAATGAGCAGTTCTTC. It encodes CASSRLGENEQFF.

This sequence joins TRBV9 and TRBJ1-1; D remains ambiguous. Germline values: CDR1 SGDLS, CDR2 YYNGEE. This CDR3 region has 14 residues. V was clipped by 3 bases and J by 10 bases, with 19 bases between them. The CDR3 coding sequence is TGTGCCAGCAGCGCATTGGGAGGATTAATAGGAGCTTTCTTT. Translation gives CASSALGGLIGAFF.

This chain connects TRBV6-5 to TRBJ1-5, with D perhaps matching TRBD1 (6 bases). CDR3 size: 16 residues. Germline V gives CDR1 MNHEY, CDR2 SVGAGI. V lost 4 bases and J lost 4, with 17 bases in between. The CDR3 bases are TGTGCCAGCAGTTCCCGGAGAGTAGGACAGAATCAGCCCCAGCATTTT. Translation gives CASSSRRVGQNQPQHF.

The V and J genes are TRBV7-6 and TRBJ2-1; 16 nucleotides align to TRBD2. Germline V gives CDR1 SGHVS, CDR2 FNYEAQ. The CDR3 runs to 19 residues. The trim removed 4 bases at V and 5 bases at J, leaving 11 bases unmatched. The CDR3 here is CASSSRPGTSGGANNEQFF. As DNA, the CDR3 is TGTGCCAGCAGCTCCCGACCCGGGACTAGCGGGGGGGCCAACAATGAGCAGTTCTTC.

This chain links TRBV7-8 with TRBJ2-1, with 9 bases aligning to TRBD2. V lost 1 base to trimming and J lost 8 bases; unmatched junction nucleotides: 3. The CDR3 extends over 14 amino acids. Germline V lookup: CDR1 SGHVS, CDR2 FQNEAQ. Here the CDR3 DNA reads TGTGCCAGCAGCTTAGTTCGGACTAGCGATGAGCAGTTCTTC. Protein product: CASSLVRTSDEQFF.

The rearrangement uses TRBV7-3 and TRBJ2-3; possible D gene TRBD1, 5 bases. V was trimmed by 1 base and J by 8 bases, leaving 7 bases between them. This CDR3 contains 12 residues. CDR1 SGHTA and CDR2 FQGTGA come from the germline V gene. The chain's CDR3 is CASSLSRGTQYF. The CDR3 coding sequence is TGTGCCAGCAGCTTAAGTAGGGGTACGCAGTATTTT. Together with reference TRBV7-3 and TRBJ2-3, the CDR3 gives the full variable domain: GAGVSQTPSNKVTEKGKYVELRCDPISGHTALYWYRQSLGQGPEFLIYFQGTGAADDSGLPNDRFFAVRPEGSVSTLKIQRTERGDSAVYLCASSLSRGTQYFGPGTRLTVL.